These 10 T cell receptor beta chains share one sample of origin, sequenced in a study of shared clonotypes between healthy human individuals. TCRdb's table, derived via immunoSEQ multiplex PCR, lists solely in-frame clones and lacks some. The table includes 2.3 million or so clones, over 90% detected once. Source material: naive CD4+ T cells from PBMCs. Subset given: CD45RA+ positively selected. These receptors all stem from a man aged 18 to 29 in good health. Some clones in this sample may be carry-over from other donors' samples.

The gene calls are TRBV18 and TRBJ1-4, with D unclear. Germline assignment: CDR1 KGHSH and CDR2 LQKENI. The CDR3 runs to 12 residues. Trimming took 5 bases from V and 4 from J, leaving 5 bases between them. CDR3 DNA sequence: TGTGCCAGCTCAGGGATTAATGAAAAACTGTTTTTT. Translating gives CASSGINEKLFF.

With respect to this clone: In the same sample, other DNA sequences code for this CDR3. V gene TRBV9 combines with J gene TRBJ2-1, with 7 bases aligning to TRBD2. Germline CDR1 SGDLS, CDR2 YYNGEE. This CDR3 spans 15 amino acids. J lost 4 bases, V lost 1 base, and 5 bases had no gene match. The CDR3 DNA reads TGTGCCAGCAGCGTATCGAGCGGGACTTACAATGAGCAGTTCTTC. This sequence encodes CASSVSSGTYNEQFF.

The CDR3 here is CASSARSRGGYTF. The CDR3 DNA sequence: TGTGCCAGCAGCGCGAGGTCCCGGGGAGGCTACACCTTC. The chain uses TRBV9 and TRBJ1-2; D not resolved. CDR3 length: 13 amino acids. Trimming shortened V by 3 bases and J by 8 bases, and 14 bases separated the two germline ends. Germline V gene lookup returns CDR1 SGDLS and CDR2 YYNGEE.

The chain carries TRBV11-1 and TRBJ2-7; tentative D call: TRBD2 (5 bases). V was cut by 3 bases and J by 5 bases, with 11 bases left in between. The germline gives CDR1 SGHAT, CDR2 FQDESV (reference sequence). The CDR3 covers 13 residues. CDR3 loop: CASSLRGPHEQYF. Here the CDR3 DNA reads TGTGCCAGCAGCTTGAGAGGGCCCCACGAGCAGTACTTC.

V is TRBV18 and J is TRBJ1-1; TRBD1 is a possible D gene (6 bases). Trimming removed 3 bases at V and 5 bases at J, with 22 bases between. The CDR3 covers 17 residues. The germline V gene has CDR1 KGHSH and CDR2 LQKENI. The CDR3 here is CASSPVQAGALGTEAFF. The DNA for the CDR3 is TGTGCCAGCTCACCGGTCCAGGCAGGGGCCTTGGGGACTGAAGCTTTCTTT.

The genes are TRBV19 and TRBJ2-4, with 9 bases lining up with TRBD1. The V gene end was trimmed by 3 bases and the J gene end by 4 bases; junction bases not matched to a gene: 4. This CDR3 has 15 amino acids. CDR1 and CDR2 from the germline V gene are LNHDA and SQIVND (reference sequence). The CDR3 sequence is CASSIPGTGKNIQYF. CDR3 sequence (DNA): TGTGCCAGTAGTATTCCCGGGACAGGGAAAAACATTCAGTACTTC.

V is TRBV28 and J is TRBJ2-7, with 7 nucleotides matching TRBD1. After removal of 5 bases from V and 2 bases from J, the junction contained 9 bases not matched to a gene. Germline CDR1 and CDR2: MDHEN and SYDVKM. This CDR3 is built from 15 residues. The CDR3 sequence is CASSPRDRPAYEQYF. The DNA of the CDR3 is TGTGCCAGCAGTCCGAGGGACAGACCTGCCTACGAGCAGTACTTC.

On this clone itself: Additional DNA sequences in this sample encode the identical CDR3. Written as DNA, the CDR3 is TGTGCCAGCAGTTACTCGAGCGGAAACACCGGGGAGCTGTTTTTT. Its protein product is CASSYSSGNTGELFF. V and J are TRBV6-6 and TRBJ2-2; perhaps TRBD2 as D (5 bases). Germline loops: CDR1 MNHNY, CDR2 SVGAGI (reference sequence). This CDR3 has 15 residues. Trimming took 0 bases from V and 2 from J, leaving 7 bases between them.

Concerning this clone itself: This sample also contains other DNA sequences that code for the same CDR3. The chain employs TRBV20-1 and TRBJ2-7; D is ambiguous. Germline V gene lookup returns CDR1 DFQATT and CDR2 SNEGSKA (reference sequence). V was clipped by 6 bases and J by 0 bases, with 3 bases between them. CDR3 length: 10 amino acids. CDR3 sequence (DNA): TGCAGTGCATCCTCCTACGAGCAGTACTTC. It codes for CSASSYEQYF.

This rearrangement joins TRBV20-1 to TRBJ2-1, with a weak D call TRBD1 (5 bases). The CDR3 is 11 amino acids. Germline CDR1 is DFQATT and CDR2 is SNEGSKA (reference sequence). V lost 6 bases to trimming and J lost 9 bases, with 12 bases between them. This chain's CDR3 is CSAPKGLEQFF. The CDR3 DNA reads as TGCAGTGCCCCGAAGGGGCTTGAGCAGTTCTTC.